This entry lists 11 T cell receptor beta chains sequenced from one sample in a study of neoadjuvant anti-PD-1 for oral cavity cancer. Time point meaning: after neoadjuvant nivolumab, at surgical resection. Generated by immunoSEQ multiplex PCR, the TCRdb table keeps only in-frame clones and is missing some. The sample has about 37,000 clones; 35% to 40% are singletons. The starting material was tumor tissue, obtained after nivolumab (anti-PD-1) treatment. These receptor sequences come from a person aged 35-79 years with oral cavity squamous cell carcinoma.

Only a few counts were recorded for this clone. The rearrangement uses TRBV19 and TRBJ2-7; TRBD2 matches at 13 bases. Germline CDR1 LNHDA, CDR2 SQIVND (reference sequence). After removal of 10 bases from V and 5 bases from J, the junction contained 14 bases not matched to a gene. The CDR3 covers 16 residues. The DNA for the CDR3 is TGTGCCACTAGACACTGGACTAGCGGGAGTCTACACGAGCAGTACTTC. This sequence encodes CATRHWTSGSLHEQYF.

This sequence joins TRBV11-2 and TRBJ2-7, with 9 nucleotides matching TRBD1. Germline V gene lookup returns CDR1 SGHAT and CDR2 FQNNGV. The trim removed 5 bases at V and 2 bases at J, leaving 7 bases unmatched. The CDR3 length is 15 residues. CDR3 nucleotides: TGTGCCAGCAGCAACCGGGACAGGGATCCCTACGAGCAGTACTTC. Translation gives CASSNRDRDPYEQYF.

This clone was seen many times. The chain joins TRBV5-6 to TRBJ2-5; the match to TRBD1 covers 11 bases. The CDR3 is made up of 15 amino acids. The V and J ends lost 2 bases and 2 bases, in that order; junction bases with no gene match: 2. CDR1 and CDR2 from the germline V gene are SGHDT and YYEEEE. CDR3: CASSFRDRGQETQYF. In nucleotides, the CDR3 is TGTGCCAGCAGCTTCCGGGACAGGGGGCAAGAGACCCAGTACTTC.

This clone was observed a few times. The gene calls are TRBV9 and TRBJ2-3; the D gene is possibly TRBD1 (5 bases). CDR1 is SGDLS and CDR2 is YYNGEE in the germline V gene. The CDR3 loop spans 15 amino acids. Trimming left V 1 base short and J 5 bases short, with 14 bases between. This CDR3 is CASSVSPSRGDTQYF. The DNA of the CDR3 is TGTGCCAGCAGCGTAAGTCCCTCTAGGGGAGATACGCAGTATTTT.

This clone was detected only a few times. J is TRBJ1-2 and V is TRBV7-3, with a weak D call TRBD1 (6 bases). Germline CDR1 and CDR2: SGHTA and FQGTGA. Trimming pared 5 bases from V and 3 bases from J, leaving 10 bases between. The CDR3 consists of 13 residues. The DNA of the CDR3 is TGTGCCAGCAGCGTAGGGGGATACTATGGCTACACCTTC. Protein: CASSVGGYYGYTF.

A few counts support this clone. The rearrangement uses TRBV6-5 and TRBJ2-1, with 10 positions matching TRBD2. The CDR3 loop spans 14 amino acids. CDR1 is MNHEY and CDR2 is SVGAGI in the germline V gene. Trimming at V came to 7 bases and at J to 8 bases, leaving 8 bases not matched to a gene. CDR3: CASNLAGVGYEQFF. The CDR3, as DNA: TGTGCCAGCAACCTAGCGGGGGTAGGTTATGAGCAGTTCTTC.

This clone has more than one count but fewer than ten. The rearrangement uses TRBV4-1 and TRBJ2-1; no reliable D call. Germline-derived CDR1 and CDR2 are MGHRA and YSYEKL. The CDR3 is 12 amino acids. Trimming removed 3 bases at V and 3 bases at J, with 3 bases between. In nucleotides, the CDR3 is TGCGCCAGCAGCCAGGACTACAATGAGCAGTTCTTC. Residues: CASSQDYNEQFF.

The chain carries TRBV30 and TRBJ2-7; D remains unclear. The CDR3 sequence is 12 residues long. Trimming cost V 3 bases and J 3 bases, with 9 bases left between them. The V gene's germline CDR1 is GTSNPN and CDR2 SVGIG (reference sequence). The CDR3 loop reads CAWSQTVYEQYF. Here the CDR3 DNA reads TGTGCCTGGAGCCAAACAGTCTACGAGCAGTACTTC.

The chain employs TRBV10-3 and TRBJ2-7; 8 nucleotides match TRBD1. V lost 2 bases to trimming and J lost 4 bases; unmatched junction nucleotides: 10. The V gene's germline CDR1 is ENHRY and CDR2 SYGVKD. CDR3 length equals 16 residues. This CDR3 is CAISEGSGQGIYEQYF. The DNA for the CDR3 is TGTGCCATCAGTGAGGGGTCTGGACAGGGAATTTACGAGCAGTACTTC.

V and J are TRBV6-5 and TRBJ2-2; D remains unclear. This CDR3 region has 13 residues. From germline, CDR1 is MNHEY and CDR2 SVGAGI. Trimming pared 7 bases from V and 0 bases from J, leaving 6 bases between. CDR3 protein: CASINSNTGELFF. DNA for the CDR3: TGTGCCAGCATCAATTCGAACACCGGGGAGCTGTTTTTT.

This clone has only a few counts. The V and J genes are TRBV27 and TRBJ2-2; no clear D gene. Looked up from germline, CDR1 is MNHEY and CDR2 is SMNVEV (reference sequence). The V gene lost 7 bases and the J gene lost 6 bases, with 12 bases spanning the gap. The CDR3 consists of 13 residues. CDR3: CASKGAAAGELFF. The CDR3 DNA reads as TGTGCCAGCAAGGGCGCCGCCGCCGGGGAGCTGTTTTTT.